The 5 T cell receptor beta chains below all came from one sample that was sequenced in a study of T cell responses to AZD1222 COVID-19 vaccine. Some clones are missing from TCRdb's copy, which holds only in-frame ones; the method was immunoSEQ multiplex PCR. The data show about 45,000 clones, 80% to 90% seen once. Sample: peripheral blood, taken 28 days after the second AZD1222 dose. The receptors were sampled from an adult who received the AZD1222 COVID-19 vaccine.

V usage is TRBV12-3 or TRBV12-4 and J usage is TRBJ2-7, with D tentatively TRBD1 (6 bases). The CDR3 spans 13 residues. Deletions cut 3 bases from V and 4 bases from J, with 10 bases between. In DNA form, the CDR3 reads TGTGCCAGCAGTTTCCAGGGGCGATACGAGCAGTACTTC. This encodes CASSFQGRYEQYF.

The rearrangement links TRBV5-1 to TRBJ2-7, with D maybe TRBD1 (6 bases). V was trimmed by 4 bases and J by 2 bases, leaving 13 bases between them. CDR3 length: 14 amino acids. CDR1 SGHRS and CDR2 YFSETQ come from the germline V gene. The CDR3: CASSPRDTTYEQYF. As DNA, the CDR3 is TGCGCCAGCAGCCCCCGGGACACCACCTACGAGCAGTACTTC.

The V gene is TRBV6-2 or TRBV6-3, the J gene TRBJ2-1; no reliable D call. The germline V and J ends were trimmed by 6 bases and 2 bases, with 2 bases remaining between them. In germline, CDR1 is MNHEY, CDR2 SVGEGT. This CDR3 spans 11 amino acids. In DNA form, the CDR3 reads TGTGCCAGCAGCCCCTACAATGAGCAGTTCTTC. It is translated as CASSPYNEQFF.

The rearrangement links TRBV5-1 to TRBJ2-6; D not certain. Germline loops: CDR1 SGHRS, CDR2 YFSETQ. The CDR3 loop spans 15 amino acids. Trimming left V 4 bases short and J 0 bases short, with 8 bases between. CDR3 in amino acids: CASSLVLSGANVLTF. CDR3 DNA: TGCGCCAGCAGCCTTGTTCTCTCTGGGGCCAACGTCCTGACTTTC.

The chain couples TRBV6-2 or TRBV6-3 to TRBJ2-5, with D possibly being TRBD1 (5 bases). The V gene lost 5 bases and the J gene lost 5 bases, with 6 bases spanning the gap. CDR3 length: 11 amino acids. Germline V lookup: CDR1 MNHEY, CDR2 SVGEGT. This CDR3 reads CASSRQETQYF. In nucleotides, the CDR3 is TGTGCCAGCAGTCGACAGGAGACCCAGTACTTC.